This TCR beta chain came from a study of shared T cell receptors in the human thymus. Clones were read by immunoSEQ multiplex PCR, and TCRdb kept only the in-frame ones, dropping some. The table has about 730,000 clones, 75% to 90% seen once. The CDR3 spans 14 residues. The V end was cut by 0 bases, the J end by 1 base, with 7 bases between. Germline V CDR1 and CDR2: SGDLS, YYNGEE. The data also belong to a second study, concerning human thymus T cells.

This clonotype was obtained from a girl in the first two years of life with a congenital heart defect. The chain links TRBV9 to TRBJ1-1, with D unresolved. Sequenced input: thymocytes. Written as DNA, the CDR3 is TGTGCCAGCAGCGTAGTTGAGAAGAACACTGAAGCTTTCTTT. Protein product: CASSVVEKNTEAFF.